What follows are 21 T cell receptor beta chains derived from one specimen sequenced in a study of CD8 T cells in ankylosing spondylitis. Findings and caveats of the study: Among TCR beta sequences, a motif of several highly homologous variants appeared characteristic of ankylosing spondylitis blood.

TCRdb ran MiXCR on the 5' RACE reads and lists one entry per CDR3 protein. The sample includes fewer than 500,000 distinct CDR3 sequences, roughly 26% of them seen just once. These receptors have no identified antigens. Input material: blood, either unsorted or a sorted T cell fraction (not recorded which). These receptors all come from a male donor with ankylosing spondylitis.

The V and J genes are TRBV20-1 and TRBJ2-3, with 7 bases matching TRBD1. V was pared by 4 bases and J by 2 bases, with 6 bases of the junction left unmatched. The CDR3 extends over 14 amino acids. CDR1 and CDR2 (germline): DFQATT, SNEGSKA (reference sequence). CDR3 nucleotide sequence: TGCAGTGCTATCTATCAGGGGGACACAGATACGCAGTATTTT. Translated: CSAIYQGDTDTQYF.

This clonotype has ten or more counts. DNA for the CDR3: TGTGCCAGCAGCTTGCTGGGGGCGGTCACTGAAGCTTTCTTT. The encoded protein is CASSLLGAVTEAFF. This sequence joins TRBV5-6 and TRBJ1-1, with D possibly matching TRBD1 (6 bases). The CDR3 is 14 residues long. The germline CDR1 and CDR2 sequences are SGHDT and YYEEEE. V dropped 1 base and J dropped 4 bases, with 11 bases sitting between them.

This clonotype was observed at least ten times. The chain has TRBV5-1 and TRBJ2-1, with D perhaps matching TRBD1 (5 bases). V lost 0 bases, J lost 0 bases, and 10 bases lay in between. Germline loops: CDR1 SGHRS, CDR2 YFSETQ. CDR3 length equals 16 residues. CDR3 in amino acids: CASSLEGRVSYNEQFF. CDR3 nucleotides: TGCGCCAGCAGCTTGGAAGGCAGGGTCTCCTACAATGAGCAGTTCTTC.

There are a few counts of this clonotype. This CDR3 reads CASSTWTGTNYGYTF. In DNA, the CDR3 is TGTGCCAGCAGTACCTGGACAGGGACAAACTATGGCTACACCTTC. The V call is TRBV12-3 or TRBV12-4, the J call TRBJ1-2; 8 nucleotides align to TRBD1. V lost 5 bases, J lost 2 bases, and 7 bases stayed unmatched. The CDR3 runs 15 residues.

V and J are TRBV24-1 and TRBJ1-5; the D is unclear. There are 14 residues in the CDR3. Between the trimmed V and J ends, which lost 4 bases and 5 bases, there was a span of 11 bases. Germline-derived CDR1 and CDR2 are KGHDR and SFDVKD. CDR3 sequence: CATSDPSGDQPQHF. The DNA of the CDR3 is TGTGCCACCAGTGACCCGAGCGGGGATCAGCCCCAGCATTTT.

This clonotype came up a few times. The chain has TRBV3-1 and TRBJ1-1; D remains ambiguous. This CDR3 comprises 13 residues. Germline CDR1 reads LGHDT; CDR2 reads YNNKEL (reference sequence). Trimming removed 3 bases at V and 10 bases at J, with 15 bases between. The CDR3 DNA reads as TGTGCCAGCAGCCATCGGGGTTCGTTCGGAGCTTTCTTT. Its protein is CASSHRGSFGAFF.

This clonotype was detected ten times or more. The chain uses TRBV2 and TRBJ1-1; D gene uncertain. Trimming cost V 10 bases and J 1 base, with 16 bases left between them. The length of the CDR3 is 14 residues. Germline V gives CDR1 SNHLY, CDR2 FYNNEI. The DNA of the CDR3 is TGTGCCACCAGCGTCACTGGAAGGAACACTGAAGCTTTCTTT. Protein product: CATSVTGRNTEAFF.

This clonotype has ten or more counts. The DNA for the CDR3 is TGTGCCAGCAGCCCAGGGGGCTACGAGCAGTACTTC. Translating gives CASSPGGYEQYF. The chain employs TRBV3-1 and TRBJ2-7, with 7 positions matching TRBD1. V lost 4 bases to trimming and J lost 3 bases; unmatched junction nucleotides: 0. The germline gives CDR1 LGHDT, CDR2 YNNKEL (reference sequence). There are 12 residues in the CDR3.

The chain couples TRBV29-1 to TRBJ1-1; D is undetermined. The CDR3 sequence is 11 residues long. Trimming cost V 6 bases and J 1 base, with 6 bases left between them. The germline V gene has CDR1 SQVTM and CDR2 ANQGSEA. CDR3 sequence reads: CSVQTNTEAFF. The CDR3 bases are TGCAGCGTCCAGACGAACACTGAAGCTTTCTTT.

The chain recombines TRBV19 with TRBJ2-2; 9 bases match TRBD1. CDR1 is LNHDA, CDR2 SQIVND, per germline (reference sequence). The CDR3 runs 14 residues. The junction had 7 bases not matched to a gene; V was cut back by 9 bases and J by 5 bases. DNA for the CDR3: TGTGCCAGCACGGACAGGGGAGGAACCGGGGAGCTGTTTTTT. This encodes CASTDRGGTGELFF.

This chain's CDR3 is CASSVLAGVGSYNEQFF. The CDR3 DNA is TGTGCCAGCAGTGTATTAGCGGGAGTCGGTTCCTACAATGAGCAGTTCTTC. The chain couples TRBV25-1 to TRBJ2-1; 9 positions agree with TRBD2. After removal of 4 bases from V and 1 base from J, the junction contained 8 bases not matched to a gene. This CDR3 comprises 17 residues. From germline, CDR1 is MGHDK and CDR2 SYGVNS.

As DNA, the CDR3 is TGTGCCAGCAGCGTACGACAGGGAAGCACAGATACGCAGTATTTT. Translation gives CASSVRQGSTDTQYF. This rearrangement joins TRBV9 to TRBJ2-3; TRBD1 agrees at 7 bases. The CDR3 totals 15 residues. The V gene end was trimmed by 1 base and the J gene end by 0 bases; junction bases not matched to a gene: 2. The germline V gene encodes CDR1 SGDLS and CDR2 YYNGEE.

This chain links TRBV20-1 with TRBJ2-3; 8 bases fit TRBD2. V was clipped by 6 bases and J by 6 bases; unmatched bases: 8. The germline gives CDR1 DFQATT, CDR2 SNEGSKA (reference sequence). CDR3 length: 13 residues. CDR3 coding DNA: TGCAGTGCCGGCGCGGGGGGATGGGATACGCAGTATTTT. This encodes CSAGAGGWDTQYF.

This clonotype was recorded a few times. The chain joins TRBV24-1 to TRBJ1-5, with unresolved D. Germline values: CDR1 KGHDR, CDR2 SFDVKD. This CDR3 has 14 residues. V lost 2 bases and J lost 0, with 4 bases in between. Written as DNA, the CDR3 is TGTGCCACCAGTGATTACTATAGCAATCAGCCCCAGCATTTT. Translated: CATSDYYSNQPQHF.

This clonotype was seen at least ten times. One end of the junction fails to match germline, which may point to a read error. The V and J genes are TRBV24-1 and TRBJ2-1, with TRBD2 as a possible D gene (6 bases). The CDR3 runs 14 residues. CDR1 is KGHDR and CDR2 is SFDVKD in the germline V gene. The CDR3 here is CASSHGGVRNEQFF. CDR3 in DNA: TGTGCCTCCAGCCACGGGGGAGTGAGGAATGAGCAGTTCTTC.

The chain carries TRBV20-1 and TRBJ1-3; D unclear. This CDR3 comprises 13 residues. V lost 2 bases, J lost 0 bases, and 5 bases lay in between. Germline lookup yields CDR1 DFQATT and CDR2 SNEGSKA (reference sequence). The CDR3 nucleotides are TGCAGTGCTAGAATTTTCTCTGGAAACACCATATATTTT. It specifies CSARIFSGNTIYF.

The gene calls are TRBV5-6 and TRBJ1-6; D remains unclear. With 0 bases removed from V and 10 bases from J, the gap between germline ends came to 11 bases. In germline, CDR1 is SGHDT, CDR2 YYEEEE. The CDR3 length is 14 residues. The CDR3 is CASSLGGRGSPLHF. Here the CDR3 DNA reads TGTGCCAGCAGCTTGGGAGGGAGAGGCTCACCCCTCCACTTT.

The chain has TRBV5-4 and TRBJ1-6; D possibly corresponds to TRBD1 (5 bases). With 0 bases removed from V and 7 bases from J, the gap between germline ends came to 14 bases. CDR1 SGHNT and CDR2 YYREEE come from the germline V gene (reference sequence). This CDR3 contains 16 residues. The CDR3 DNA follows: TGTGCCAGCAGCTTGGATACCTCAGGGAGGAATTCACCCCTCCACTTT. It codes for CASSLDTSGRNSPLHF. Based on the CDR3 plus reference TRBV5-4 and TRBJ1-6, the full variable domain is ETGVTQSPTHLIKTRGQQVTLRCSSQSGHNTVSWYQQALGQGPQFIFQYYREEENGRGNFPPRFSGLQFPNYSSELNVNALELDDSALYLCASSLDTSGRNSPLHFGNGTRLTVT.

J is TRBJ1-1 and V is TRBV29-1; 10 nucleotides align to TRBD1. This CDR3 has 13 amino acids. Germline loops: CDR1 SQVTM, CDR2 ANQGSEA. Losses at the gene ends were 6 bases for V and 5 bases for J; bases not matched to a gene: 6. In DNA, the CDR3 is TGCAGCGTGGGGACAGGGGCTGTGACTGAAGCTTTCTTT. Protein: CSVGTGAVTEAFF. Variable domain in full (rest from reference TRBV29-1 and TRBJ1-1): SAVISQKPSRDICQRGTSLTIQCQVDSQVTMMFWYRQQPGQSLTLIATANQGSEATYESGFVIDKFPISRPNLTFSTLTVSNMSPEDSSIYLCSVGTGAVTEAFFGQGTRLTVV.

This sequence joins TRBV24-1 and TRBJ1-5, with TRBD1 identical over 9 bases. The V gene end was trimmed by 4 bases and the J gene end by 7 bases; junction bases not matched to a gene: 7. The length of the CDR3 is 15 residues. In germline, CDR1 is KGHDR, CDR2 SFDVKD. In DNA, the CDR3 is TGTGCCACCAGTGACCAGACAGGGGGAGGCCAGCCCCAGCATTTT. This sequence encodes CATSDQTGGGQPQHF.

The chain joins TRBV25-1 to TRBJ1-4, with a weak D call TRBD1 (6 bases). The CDR3 covers 15 residues. The V gene lost 6 bases and the J gene lost 7 bases, with 18 bases spanning the gap. CDR1 and CDR2 (germline): MGHDK, SYGVNS. In nucleotides, the CDR3 is TGTGCCAGCAGGAAAACGGGGGCAATTGTTGAAAAACTGTTTTTT. Protein product: CASRKTGAIVEKLFF.